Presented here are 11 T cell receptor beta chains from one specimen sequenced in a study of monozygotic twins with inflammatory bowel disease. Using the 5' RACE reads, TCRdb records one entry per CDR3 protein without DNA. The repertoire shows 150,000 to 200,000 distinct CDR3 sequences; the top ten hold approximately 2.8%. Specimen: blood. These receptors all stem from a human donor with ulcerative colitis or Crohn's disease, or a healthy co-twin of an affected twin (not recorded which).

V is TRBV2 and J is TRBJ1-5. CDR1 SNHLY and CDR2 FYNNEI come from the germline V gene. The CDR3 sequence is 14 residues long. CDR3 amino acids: CASSEGSVYQPQHF.

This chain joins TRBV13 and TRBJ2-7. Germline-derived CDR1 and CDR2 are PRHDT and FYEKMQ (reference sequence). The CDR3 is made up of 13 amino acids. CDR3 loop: CASSYTVSYEQYF.

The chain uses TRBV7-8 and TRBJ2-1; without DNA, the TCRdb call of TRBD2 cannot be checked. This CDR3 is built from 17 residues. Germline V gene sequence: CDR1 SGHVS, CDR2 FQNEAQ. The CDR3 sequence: CASSLARAGGSYNEQFF.

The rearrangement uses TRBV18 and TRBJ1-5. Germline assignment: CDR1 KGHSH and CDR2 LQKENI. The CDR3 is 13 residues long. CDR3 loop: CASSQEWDQPQHF.

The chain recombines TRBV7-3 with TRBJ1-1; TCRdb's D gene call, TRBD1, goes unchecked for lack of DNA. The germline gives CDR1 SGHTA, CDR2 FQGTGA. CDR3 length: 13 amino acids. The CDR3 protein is CASSLKGGTEAFF.

The CDR3: CASSLVAGNLGTEAFF. The chain is built from TRBV5-1 and TRBJ1-1. Per germline, CDR1 SGHRS and CDR2 YFSETQ. This CDR3 has 16 residues.

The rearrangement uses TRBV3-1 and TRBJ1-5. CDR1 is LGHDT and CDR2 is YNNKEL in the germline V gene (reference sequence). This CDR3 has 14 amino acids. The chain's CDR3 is CASSQEPGNQPQHF.

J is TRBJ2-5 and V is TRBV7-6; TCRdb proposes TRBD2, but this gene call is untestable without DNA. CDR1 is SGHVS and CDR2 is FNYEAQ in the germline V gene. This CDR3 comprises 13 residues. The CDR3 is CASSPGLQETQYF.

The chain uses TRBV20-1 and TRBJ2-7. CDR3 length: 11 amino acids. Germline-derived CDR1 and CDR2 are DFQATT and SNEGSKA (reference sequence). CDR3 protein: CSATSSYEQYF.

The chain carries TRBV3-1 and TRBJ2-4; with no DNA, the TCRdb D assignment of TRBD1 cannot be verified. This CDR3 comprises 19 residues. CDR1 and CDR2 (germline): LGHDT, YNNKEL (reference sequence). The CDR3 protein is CASSQEHRLGAKVKNIQYF.

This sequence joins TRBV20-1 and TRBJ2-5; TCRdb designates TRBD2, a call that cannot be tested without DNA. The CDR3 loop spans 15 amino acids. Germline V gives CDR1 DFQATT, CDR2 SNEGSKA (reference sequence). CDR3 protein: CSASPSGMREETQYF.